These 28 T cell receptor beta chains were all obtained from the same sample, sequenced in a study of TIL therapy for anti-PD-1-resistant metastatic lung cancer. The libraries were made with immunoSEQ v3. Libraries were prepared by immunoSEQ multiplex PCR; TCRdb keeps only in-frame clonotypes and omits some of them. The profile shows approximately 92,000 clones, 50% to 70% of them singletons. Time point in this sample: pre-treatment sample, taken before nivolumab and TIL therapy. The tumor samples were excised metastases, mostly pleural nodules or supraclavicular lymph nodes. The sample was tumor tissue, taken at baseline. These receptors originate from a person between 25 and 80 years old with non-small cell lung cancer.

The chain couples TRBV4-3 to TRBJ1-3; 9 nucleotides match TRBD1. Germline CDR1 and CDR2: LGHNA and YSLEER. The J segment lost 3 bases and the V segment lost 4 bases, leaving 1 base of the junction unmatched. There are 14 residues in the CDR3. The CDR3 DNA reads TGCGCCAGCAGCCGGACAGGGGATGGAAACACCATATATTTT. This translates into CASSRTGDGNTIYF.

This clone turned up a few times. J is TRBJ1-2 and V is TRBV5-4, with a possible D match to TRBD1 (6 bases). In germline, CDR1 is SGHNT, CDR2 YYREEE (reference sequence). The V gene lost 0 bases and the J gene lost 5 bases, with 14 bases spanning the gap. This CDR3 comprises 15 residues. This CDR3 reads CASSLGWQGLYGYTF. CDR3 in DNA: TGTGCCAGCAGCTTGGGGTGGCAGGGGCTATATGGCTACACCTTC.

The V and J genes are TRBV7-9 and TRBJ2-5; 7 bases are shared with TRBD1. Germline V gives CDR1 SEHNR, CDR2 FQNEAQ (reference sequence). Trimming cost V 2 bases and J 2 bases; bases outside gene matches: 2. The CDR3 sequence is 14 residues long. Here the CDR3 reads CASSLRDRQETQYF. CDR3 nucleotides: TGTGCCAGCAGCTTAAGGGACAGACAAGAGACCCAGTACTTC. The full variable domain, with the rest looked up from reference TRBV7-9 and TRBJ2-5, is DTGVSQNPRHKITKRGQNVTFRCDPISEHNRLYWYRQTLGQGPEFLTYFQNEAQLEKSRLLSDRFSAERPKGSFSTLEIQRTEQGDSAMYLCASSLRDRQETQYFGPGTRLLVL.

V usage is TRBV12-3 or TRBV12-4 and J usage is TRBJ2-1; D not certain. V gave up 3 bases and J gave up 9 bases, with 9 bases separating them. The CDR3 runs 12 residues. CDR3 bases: TGTGCCAGCAGTTTCTATCGGTCTGAGCAGTTCTTC. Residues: CASSFYRSEQFF.

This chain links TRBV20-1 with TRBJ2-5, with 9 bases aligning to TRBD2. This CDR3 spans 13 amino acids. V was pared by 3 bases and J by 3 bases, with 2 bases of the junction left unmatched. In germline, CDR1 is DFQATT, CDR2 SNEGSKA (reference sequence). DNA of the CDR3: TGCAGTGCTAGTCGGACTAGCGAAGAGACCCAGTACTTC. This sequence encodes CSASRTSEETQYF.

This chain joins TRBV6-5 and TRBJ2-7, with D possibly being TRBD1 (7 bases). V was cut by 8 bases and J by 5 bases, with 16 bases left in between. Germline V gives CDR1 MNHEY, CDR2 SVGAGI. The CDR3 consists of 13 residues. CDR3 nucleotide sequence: TGTGCCAGCGGACTACAGGGGATCCACGAGCAGTACTTC. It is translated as CASGLQGIHEQYF.

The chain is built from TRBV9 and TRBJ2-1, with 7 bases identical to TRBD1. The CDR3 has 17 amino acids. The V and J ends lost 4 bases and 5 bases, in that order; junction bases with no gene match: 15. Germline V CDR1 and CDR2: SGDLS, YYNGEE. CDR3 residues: CASSSSITGVRNNEQFF. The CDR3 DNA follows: TGTGCCAGCAGCTCCTCAATAACAGGGGTCAGGAACAATGAGCAGTTCTTC.

The CDR3 reads CASSLSGLAGRTDTQYF. Here the CDR3 DNA reads TGTGCCAGTAGTCTATCCGGACTAGCGGGCAGAACAGATACGCAGTATTTT. V usage is TRBV19 and J usage is TRBJ2-3; 11 bases map to TRBD2. Germline lookup yields CDR1 LNHDA and CDR2 SQIVND (reference sequence). V trimming: 5 bases; J trimming: 3 bases; junction bases outside the gene matches: 10. The CDR3 is 17 residues long.

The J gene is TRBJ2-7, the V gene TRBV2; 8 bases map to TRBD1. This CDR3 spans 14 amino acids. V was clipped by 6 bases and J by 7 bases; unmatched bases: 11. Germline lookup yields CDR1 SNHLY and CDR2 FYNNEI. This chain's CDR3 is CASRSGQAIEEQYF. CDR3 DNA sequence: TGTGCCAGCAGGTCGGGACAGGCCATTGAGGAGCAGTACTTC.

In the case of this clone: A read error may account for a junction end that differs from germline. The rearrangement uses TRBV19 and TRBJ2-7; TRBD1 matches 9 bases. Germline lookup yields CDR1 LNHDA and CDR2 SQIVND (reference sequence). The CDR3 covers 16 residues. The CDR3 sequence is CASGIGPGQGNYEQYF. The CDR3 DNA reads TGTGCCAGTGGTATTGGCCCCGGACAGGGGAACTACGAGCAGTACTTC.

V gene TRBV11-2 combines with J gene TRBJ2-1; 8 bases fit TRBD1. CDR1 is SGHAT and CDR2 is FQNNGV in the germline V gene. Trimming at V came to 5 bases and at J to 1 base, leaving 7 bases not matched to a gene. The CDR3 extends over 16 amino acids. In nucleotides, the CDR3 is TGTGCCAGCAGCCTAGGACAGGGTGCATCCTACAATGAGCAGTTCTTC. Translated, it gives CASSLGQGASYNEQFF.

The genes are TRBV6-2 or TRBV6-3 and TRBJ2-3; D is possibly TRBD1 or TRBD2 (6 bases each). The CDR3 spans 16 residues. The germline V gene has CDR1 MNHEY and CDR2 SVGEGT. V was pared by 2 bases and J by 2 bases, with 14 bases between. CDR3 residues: CASSYGGQTLTDTQYF. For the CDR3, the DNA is TGTGCCAGCAGTTACGGGGGGCAGACACTCACAGATACGCAGTATTTT.

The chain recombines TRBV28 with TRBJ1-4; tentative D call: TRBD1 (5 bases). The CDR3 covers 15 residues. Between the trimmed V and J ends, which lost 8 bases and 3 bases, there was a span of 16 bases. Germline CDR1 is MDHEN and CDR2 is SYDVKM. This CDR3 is CASRSEGKANEKLFF. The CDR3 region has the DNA TGTGCCAGCCGGAGTGAGGGGAAAGCTAATGAAAAACTGTTTTTT.

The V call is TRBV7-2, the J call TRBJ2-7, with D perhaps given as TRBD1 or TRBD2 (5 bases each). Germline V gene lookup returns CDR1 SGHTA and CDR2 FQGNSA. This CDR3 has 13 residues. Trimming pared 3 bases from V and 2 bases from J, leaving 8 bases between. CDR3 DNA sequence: TGTGCCAGCAGCTTCTCGGGACCCTACGAGCAGTACTTC. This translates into CASSFSGPYEQYF.

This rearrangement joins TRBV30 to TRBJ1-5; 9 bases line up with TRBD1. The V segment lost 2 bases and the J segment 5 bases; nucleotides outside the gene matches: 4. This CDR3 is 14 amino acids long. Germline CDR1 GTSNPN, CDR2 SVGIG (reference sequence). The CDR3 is CAWSITGGDQPQHF. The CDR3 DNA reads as TGTGCCTGGAGTATAACAGGGGGCGATCAGCCCCAGCATTTT.

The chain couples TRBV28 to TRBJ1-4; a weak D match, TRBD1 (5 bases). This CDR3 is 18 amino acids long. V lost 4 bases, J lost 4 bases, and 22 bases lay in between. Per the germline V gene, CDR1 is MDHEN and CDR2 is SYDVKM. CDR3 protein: CASSSYNRGQRGNEKLFF. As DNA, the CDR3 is TGTGCCAGCAGTTCCTACAACCGGGGCCAGCGGGGTAATGAAAAACTGTTTTTT.

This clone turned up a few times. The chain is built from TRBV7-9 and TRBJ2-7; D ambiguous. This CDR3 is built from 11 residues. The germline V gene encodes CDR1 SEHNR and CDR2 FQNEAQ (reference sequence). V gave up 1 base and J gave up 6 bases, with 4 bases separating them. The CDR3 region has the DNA TGTGCCAGCAGCTTAGGAGTCGAGCAGTACTTC. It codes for CASSLGVEQYF.

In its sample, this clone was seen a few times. The CDR3 DNA is TGTGCCAGCAGCCAACGGACGGCAAACTATGGCTACACCTTC. It specifies CASSQRTANYGYTF. The V and J genes are TRBV3-1 (or the pseudogene TRBV3-2) and TRBJ1-2, with unresolved D. CDR1 and CDR2 from the germline V gene are LGHDT and YNNKEL (reference sequence). V lost 2 bases to trimming and J lost 2 bases, with 9 bases between them. The CDR3 length is 14 residues.

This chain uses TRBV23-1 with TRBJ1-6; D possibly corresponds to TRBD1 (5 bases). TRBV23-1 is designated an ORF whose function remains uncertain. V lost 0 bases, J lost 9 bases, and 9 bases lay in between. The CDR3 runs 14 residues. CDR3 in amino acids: CASSQSGQGSPLHF. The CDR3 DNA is TGCGCCAGCAGTCAATCAGGGCAGGGTTCACCCCTCCACTTT.

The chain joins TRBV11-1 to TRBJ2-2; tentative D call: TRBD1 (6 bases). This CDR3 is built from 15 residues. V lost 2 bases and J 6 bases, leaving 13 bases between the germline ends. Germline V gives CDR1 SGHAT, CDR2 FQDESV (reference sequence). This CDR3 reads CASSLRSGASGELFF. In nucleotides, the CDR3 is TGTGCCAGCAGCTTACGTTCAGGGGCATCCGGGGAGCTGTTTTTT.

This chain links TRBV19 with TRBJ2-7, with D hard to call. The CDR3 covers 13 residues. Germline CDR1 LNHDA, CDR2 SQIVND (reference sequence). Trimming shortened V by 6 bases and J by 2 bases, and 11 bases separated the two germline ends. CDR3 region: CASSAVWPYEQYF. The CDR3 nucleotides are TGTGCCAGTAGCGCGGTCTGGCCCTACGAGCAGTACTTC.

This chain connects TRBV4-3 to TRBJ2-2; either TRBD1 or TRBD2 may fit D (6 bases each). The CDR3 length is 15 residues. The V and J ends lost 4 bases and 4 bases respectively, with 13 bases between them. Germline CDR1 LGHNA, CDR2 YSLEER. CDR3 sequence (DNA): TGCGCCAGCAGCCGAAGGGGGGCTAGCACCGGGGAGCTGTTTTTT. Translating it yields CASSRRGASTGELFF.

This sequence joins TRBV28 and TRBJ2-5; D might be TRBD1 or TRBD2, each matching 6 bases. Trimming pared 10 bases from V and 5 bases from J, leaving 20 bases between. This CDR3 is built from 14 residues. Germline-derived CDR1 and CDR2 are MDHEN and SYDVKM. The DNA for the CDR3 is TGTGCCATCCGGGGGAGCGAGAGGGGGGAGACCCAGTACTTC. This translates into CAIRGSERGETQYF.

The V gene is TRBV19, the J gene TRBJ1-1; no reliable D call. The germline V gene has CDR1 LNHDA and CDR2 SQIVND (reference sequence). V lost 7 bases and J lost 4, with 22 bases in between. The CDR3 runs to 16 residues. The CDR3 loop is CASTEVVRPRVTEAFF. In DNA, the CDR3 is TGTGCCAGTACCGAGGTGGTGCGCCCGAGGGTCACTGAAGCTTTCTTT.

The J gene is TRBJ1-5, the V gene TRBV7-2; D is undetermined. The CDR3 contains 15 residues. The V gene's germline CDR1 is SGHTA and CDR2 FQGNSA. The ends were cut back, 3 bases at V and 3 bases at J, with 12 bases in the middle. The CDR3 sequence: CASSFGPTYNQPQHF. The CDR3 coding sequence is TGTGCCAGCAGCTTTGGGCCTACCTACAATCAGCCCCAGCATTTT.

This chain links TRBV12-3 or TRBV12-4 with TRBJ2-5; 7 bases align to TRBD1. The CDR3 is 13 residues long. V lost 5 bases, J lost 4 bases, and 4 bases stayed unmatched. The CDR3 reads CASSGDSGETQYF. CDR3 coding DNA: TGTGCCAGCAGTGGGGACAGTGGAGAGACCCAGTACTTC.

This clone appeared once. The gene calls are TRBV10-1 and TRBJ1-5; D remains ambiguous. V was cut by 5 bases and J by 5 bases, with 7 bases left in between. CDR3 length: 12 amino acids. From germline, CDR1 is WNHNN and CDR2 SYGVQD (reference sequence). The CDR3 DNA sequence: TGCGCCAGCAGTCCCCGTTATCAGCCCCAGCATTTT. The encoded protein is CASSPRYQPQHF.

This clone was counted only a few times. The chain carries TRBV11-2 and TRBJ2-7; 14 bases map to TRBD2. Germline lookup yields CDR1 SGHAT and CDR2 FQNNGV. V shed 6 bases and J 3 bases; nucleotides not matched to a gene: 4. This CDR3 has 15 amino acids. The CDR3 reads CASRTGTSGSYEQYF. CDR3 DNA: TGTGCCAGCAGGACAGGGACTAGCGGGAGCTACGAGCAGTACTTC.